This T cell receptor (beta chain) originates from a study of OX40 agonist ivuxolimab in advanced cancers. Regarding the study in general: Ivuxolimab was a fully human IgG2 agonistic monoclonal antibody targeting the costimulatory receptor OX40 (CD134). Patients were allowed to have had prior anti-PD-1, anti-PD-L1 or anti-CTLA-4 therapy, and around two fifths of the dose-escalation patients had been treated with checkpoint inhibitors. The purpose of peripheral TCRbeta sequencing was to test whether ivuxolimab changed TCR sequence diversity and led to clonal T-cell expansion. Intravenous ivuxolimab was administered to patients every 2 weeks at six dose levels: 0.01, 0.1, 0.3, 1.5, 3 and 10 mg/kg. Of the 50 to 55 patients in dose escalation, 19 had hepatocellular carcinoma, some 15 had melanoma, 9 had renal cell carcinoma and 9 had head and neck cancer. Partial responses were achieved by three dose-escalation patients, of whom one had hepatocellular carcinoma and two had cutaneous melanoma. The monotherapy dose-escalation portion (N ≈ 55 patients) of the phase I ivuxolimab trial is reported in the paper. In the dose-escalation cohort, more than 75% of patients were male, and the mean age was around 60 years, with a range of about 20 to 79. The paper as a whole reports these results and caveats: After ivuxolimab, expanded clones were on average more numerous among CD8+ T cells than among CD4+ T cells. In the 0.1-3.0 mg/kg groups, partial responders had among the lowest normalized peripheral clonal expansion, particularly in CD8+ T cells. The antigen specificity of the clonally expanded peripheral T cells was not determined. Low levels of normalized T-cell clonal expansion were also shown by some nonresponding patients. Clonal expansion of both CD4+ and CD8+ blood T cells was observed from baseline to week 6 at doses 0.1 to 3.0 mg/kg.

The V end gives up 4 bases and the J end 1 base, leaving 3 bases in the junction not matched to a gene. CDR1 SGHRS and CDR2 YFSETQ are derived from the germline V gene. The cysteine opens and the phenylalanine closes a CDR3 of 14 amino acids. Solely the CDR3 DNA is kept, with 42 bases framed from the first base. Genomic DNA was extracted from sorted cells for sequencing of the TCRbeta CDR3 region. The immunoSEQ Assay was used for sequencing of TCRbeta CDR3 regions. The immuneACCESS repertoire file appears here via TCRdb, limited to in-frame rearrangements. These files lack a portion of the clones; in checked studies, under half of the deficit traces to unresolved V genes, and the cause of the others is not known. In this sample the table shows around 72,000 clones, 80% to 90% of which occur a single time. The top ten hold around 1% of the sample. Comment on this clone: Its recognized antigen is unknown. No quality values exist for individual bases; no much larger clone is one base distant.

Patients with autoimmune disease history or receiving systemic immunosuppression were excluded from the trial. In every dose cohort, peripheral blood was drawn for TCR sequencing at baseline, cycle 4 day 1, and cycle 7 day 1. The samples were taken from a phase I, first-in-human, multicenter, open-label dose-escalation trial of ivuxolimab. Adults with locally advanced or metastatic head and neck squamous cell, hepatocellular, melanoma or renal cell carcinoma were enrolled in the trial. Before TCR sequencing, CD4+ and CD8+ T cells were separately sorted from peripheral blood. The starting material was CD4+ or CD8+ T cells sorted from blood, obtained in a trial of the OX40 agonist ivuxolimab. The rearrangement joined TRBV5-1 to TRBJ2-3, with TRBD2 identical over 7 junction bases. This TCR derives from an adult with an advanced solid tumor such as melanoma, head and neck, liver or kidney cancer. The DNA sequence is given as TGCGCCAGCAGCCCGGGGGGTGGCACAGATACGCAGTATTTT. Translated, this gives CASSPGGGTDTQYF.